The clone carrying this T cell receptor beta chain was seen repeatedly, ten times or more. The sample comes from a study of T cells in Graves' hyperthyroidism and ophthalmopathy. Study details: Once the initial diagnosis was made, peripheral blood was obtained before any treatment.

This CDR3 is 13 amino acids long. V dropped 1 base and J dropped 4 bases, with 8 bases sitting between them. The germline V gene has CDR1 MNHEY and CDR2 SVGAGI. Researchers took RNA transcripts and amplified the TCR beta CDR3 regions from them. An initial round of RT-PCR targeting the TCR CDR3 relied on the HTBI primer set. TCRdb redid the calling of the multiplex PCR reads with MiXCR, one entry per CDR3 protein. The sample lists under 400,000 distinct CDR3 sequences; less than 20% were seen once. The rearrangement uses TRBV6-5 and TRBJ2-7; no definite D call. The specimen was blood. The clonotype was recovered from a woman aged 40 to 50 with Graves' ophthalmopathy. CDR3 sequence (DNA): TGTGCCAGCAGTTACTTGTTGAATTACGAGCAGTACTTC. This translates into CASSYLLNYEQYF.